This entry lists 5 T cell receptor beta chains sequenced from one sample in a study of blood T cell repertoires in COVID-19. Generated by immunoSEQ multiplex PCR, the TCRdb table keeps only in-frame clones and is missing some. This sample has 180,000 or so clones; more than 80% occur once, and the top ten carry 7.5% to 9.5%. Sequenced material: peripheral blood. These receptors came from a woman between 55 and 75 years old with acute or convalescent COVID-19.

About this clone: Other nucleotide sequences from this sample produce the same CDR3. The CDR3 is CASSPGQGNQPQHF. The CDR3 bases are TGTGCCAGCTCACCAGGGCAGGGCAATCAGCCCCAGCATTTT. This sequence joins TRBV18 and TRBJ1-5; D ambiguous. The CDR3 is made up of 14 amino acids. The germline CDR1 and CDR2 sequences are KGHSH and LQKENI. V lost 2 bases to trimming and J lost 2 bases, with 7 bases between them. The whole variable domain, remainder taken from reference TRBV18 and TRBJ1-5, is NAGVMQNPRHLVRRRGQEARLRCSPMKGHSHVYWYRQLPEEGLKFMVYLQKENIIDESGMPKERFSAEFPKEGPSILRIQQVVRGDSAAYFCASSPGQGNQPQHFGDGTRLSIL.

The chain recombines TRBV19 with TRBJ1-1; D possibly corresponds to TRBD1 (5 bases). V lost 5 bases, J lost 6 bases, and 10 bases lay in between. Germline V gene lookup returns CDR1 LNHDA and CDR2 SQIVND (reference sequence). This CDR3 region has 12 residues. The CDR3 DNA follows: TGTGCCAGTAGTGTCAGGGCCTCTGAAGCTTTCTTT. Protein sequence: CASSVRASEAFF.

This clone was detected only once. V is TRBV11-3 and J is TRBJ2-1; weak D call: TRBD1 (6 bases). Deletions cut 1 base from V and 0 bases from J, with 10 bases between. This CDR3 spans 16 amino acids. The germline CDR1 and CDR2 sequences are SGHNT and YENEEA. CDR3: CASSLGQVSSYNEQFF. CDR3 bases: TGTGCCAGCAGCTTAGGACAGGTCAGCTCCTACAATGAGCAGTTCTTC.

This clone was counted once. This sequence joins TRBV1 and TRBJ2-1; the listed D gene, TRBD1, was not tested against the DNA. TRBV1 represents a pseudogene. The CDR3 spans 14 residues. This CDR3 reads CTSSQPHSYNEQFF. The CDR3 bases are TGCACCAGCAGCCAACCACACTCCTACAATGAGCAGTTCTTC.

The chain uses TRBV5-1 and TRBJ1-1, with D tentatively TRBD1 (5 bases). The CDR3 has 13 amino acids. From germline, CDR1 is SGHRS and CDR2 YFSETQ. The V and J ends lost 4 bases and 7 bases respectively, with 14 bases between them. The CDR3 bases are TGCGCCAGCAGCGAACAGGCTGGATATGAAGCTTTCTTT. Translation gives CASSEQAGYEAFF.